Here is one TCR beta chain with its context. The sample originates from a study of blood T cells in healthy people across ages. The wider study: Researchers report that template switching captured about one barcoded beta molecule per two T cells.

CDR3 length: 16 amino acids. J gave up 0 bases and V 5 bases, and 8 bases lay outside the gene matches. Germline V CDR1 and CDR2: SGHTA, FQGNSA. A second PCR of about 7 to 11 cycles used a sample-barcoded 5' primer and a J-beta primer mix. TCRdb recomputed calls from the 5' RACE reads with MiXCR, one row per CDR3 protein. The table includes over 1,500,000 distinct CDR3 sequences, about 49% detected once. The sequenced sample consisted of blood. The TCR originated in a woman in her forties in good health. J is TRBJ2-3 and V is TRBV7-2, with 7 bases lining up with TRBD1. CDR3 in DNA: TGTGCCAGCAGCCCTTGGGACAGACCAAGCACAGATACGCAGTATTTT. The encoded protein is CASSPWDRPSTDTQYF.